This paragraph covers one TCR beta chain sequence. Its antigen is still unknown. Treatment defined: around 19 received Ad26.COV2.S at low or high dose, single or two shots; about 5 received placebo; per-sample allocation not given. Each sample was drawn 63 days after the first injection (of vaccine or placebo). The data stem from a study of Ad26.COV2.S vaccination and SARS-CoV-2 variants. The study's findings and limits: Placebo recipients showed lower spike-specific TCR breadth than vaccinees. Breadth measured for non-spike TCRs was similar across vaccine and placebo recipients. The TCR-based breadth and depth measures might underestimate overall T cell responses.

Sequenced by immunoSEQ multiplex PCR; TCRdb stores in-frame clones only, minus some. The sample includes more than 300,000 clones, 85% seen only once; the top ten take 2.1%. Germline trimming cut 6 bases from V and 6 bases from J; bases unmatched to any gene: 2. Germline V gene sequence: CDR1 SNHLY, CDR2 FYNNEI. This CDR3 contains 12 residues. This sequence originates from a person between 18 and 60 years old who received the Ad26.COV2.S COVID-19 vaccine or a placebo. The chain carries TRBV2 and TRBJ1-5, with 7 bases matching TRBD1. This specimen consisted of peripheral blood, obtained in a trial of Ad26.COV2.S vaccine versus placebo. In DNA form, the CDR3 reads TGTGCCAGCAGAAGGGACAGTCAGCCCCAGCATTTT. Its translation is CASRRDSQPQHF.